The 9 T cell receptor beta chains presented below share a single source sample, sequenced in a study of T cell responses to AZD1222 COVID-19 vaccine. The assay was immunoSEQ multiplex PCR, and TCRdb's table has in-frame clones only and misses some. The table records just under 80,000 clones, more than 85% of them present only once. The sample here was peripheral blood, taken 28 days after the second AZD1222 dose. These receptors all come from an adult who received the AZD1222 COVID-19 vaccine.

This rearrangement joins TRBV10-3 to TRBJ2-2; 7 positions agree with TRBD1. This CDR3 region has 13 residues. Germline V gene data show CDR1 as ENHRY and CDR2 as SYGVKD. V trimming: 6 bases; J trimming: 6 bases; junction bases outside the gene matches: 4. The CDR3 here is CAIRLTGAGELFF. CDR3 in DNA: TGTGCCATCAGGCTAACAGGGGCCGGGGAGCTGTTTTTT.

The V and J genes are TRBV10-3 and TRBJ2-1; 7 positions agree with TRBD2. The CDR3 totals 14 residues. V lost 5 bases, J lost 8 bases, and 9 bases stayed unmatched. Germline V gene sequence: CDR1 ENHRY, CDR2 SYGVKD. CDR3: CAISTGTMSDEQFF. CDR3 in DNA: TGTGCCATCAGTACCGGGACTATGTCAGATGAGCAGTTCTTC.

The V call is TRBV30, the J call TRBJ2-7; tentatively, D is TRBD1 or TRBD2 (6 bases each). The CDR3 is made up of 13 amino acids. Germline V gives CDR1 GTSNPN, CDR2 SVGIG (reference sequence). The V end was cut by 5 bases, the J end by 3 bases, with 14 bases between. The DNA of the CDR3 is TGTGCCTGGGGGTTAGGGGGGAGCTACGAGCAGTACTTC. Translation: CAWGLGGSYEQYF.

The V gene is TRBV6-5, the J gene TRBJ1-1; D ambiguous. Trimming took off 3 bases at V and 1 base at J, with 9 bases between the two ends. The CDR3 loop spans 14 amino acids. CDR1 is MNHEY and CDR2 is SVGAGI in the germline V gene. DNA of the CDR3: TGTGCCAGCAGTTATGAGGCAAGGAACACTGAAGCTTTCTTT. As protein: CASSYEARNTEAFF.

The chain carries TRBV2 and TRBJ2-2; unclear D gene. V dropped 1 base and J dropped 2 bases, with 11 bases sitting between them. The CDR3 is 16 amino acids. CDR1 is SNHLY and CDR2 is FYNNEI in the germline V gene. CDR3 sequence: CASSEVASGNTGELFF. Written as DNA, the CDR3 is TGTGCCAGCAGTGAAGTTGCCTCGGGTAACACCGGGGAGCTGTTTTTT.

The gene calls are TRBV28 and TRBJ2-7; 12 bases agree with TRBD2. CDR1 is MDHEN and CDR2 is SYDVKM in the germline V gene. Losses at the gene ends were 2 bases for V and 5 bases for J; bases not matched to a gene: 7. CDR3 length equals 16 residues. This CDR3 is CASSLGLTSGSDEQYF. The CDR3 nucleotides read TGTGCCAGCAGTTTAGGTTTGACTAGCGGGAGCGACGAGCAGTACTTC.

The V and J genes are TRBV4-1 and TRBJ1-4; 7 bases match TRBD1. Unmatched junction bases numbered 2, after V lost 0 bases and J lost 4 bases. The CDR3 covers 15 residues. CDR1 and CDR2 (germline): MGHRA, YSYEKL. The CDR3 region is CASSQETGSNEKLFF. CDR3 nucleotides: TGCGCCAGCAGCCAAGAGACAGGGAGTAATGAAAAACTGTTTTTT.

The rearrangement uses TRBV9 and TRBJ2-7; D uncertain. The germline gives CDR1 SGDLS, CDR2 YYNGEE. CDR3 size: 12 residues. Trimming took off 0 bases at V and 6 bases at J, with 7 bases between the two ends. The CDR3 DNA is TGTGCCAGCAGCGTAGGCGTCAGCGAGCAGTACTTC. Translated: CASSVGVSEQYF.

This clone appeared once. The rearrangement links TRBV6-6 to TRBJ2-1, with TRBD2 identical over 7 bases. CDR3 length: 15 amino acids. Germline CDR1 reads MNHNY; CDR2 reads SVGAGI (reference sequence). Trimming at V came to 5 bases and at J to 5 bases, leaving 9 bases not matched to a gene. For the CDR3, the DNA is TGTGCCAGCAGTCGATCTAGCGGTATCAACAATGAGCAGTTCTTC. It translates to CASSRSSGINNEQFF.